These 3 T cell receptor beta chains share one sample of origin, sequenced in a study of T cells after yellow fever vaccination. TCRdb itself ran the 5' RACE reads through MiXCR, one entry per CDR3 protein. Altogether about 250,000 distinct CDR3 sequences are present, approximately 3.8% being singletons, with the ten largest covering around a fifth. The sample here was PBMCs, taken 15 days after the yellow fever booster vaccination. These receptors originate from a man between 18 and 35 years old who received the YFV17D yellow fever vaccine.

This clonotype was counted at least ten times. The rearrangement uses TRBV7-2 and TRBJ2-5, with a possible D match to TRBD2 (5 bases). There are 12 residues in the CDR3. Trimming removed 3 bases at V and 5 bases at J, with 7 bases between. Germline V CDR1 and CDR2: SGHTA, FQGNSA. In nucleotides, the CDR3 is TGTGCCAGCAGCTTCTGGAGGGAGACCCAGTACTTC. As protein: CASSFWRETQYF.

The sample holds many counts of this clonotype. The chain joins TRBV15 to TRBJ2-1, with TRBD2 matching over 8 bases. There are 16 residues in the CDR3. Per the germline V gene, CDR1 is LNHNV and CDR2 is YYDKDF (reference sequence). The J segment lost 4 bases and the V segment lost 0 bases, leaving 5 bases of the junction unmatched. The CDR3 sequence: CATSREYGGAYNEQFF. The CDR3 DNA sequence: TGTGCCACCAGCAGAGAGTACGGGGGGGCTTACAATGAGCAGTTCTTC. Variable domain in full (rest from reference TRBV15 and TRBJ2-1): DAMVIQNPRYQVTQFGKPVTLSCSQTLNHNVMYWYQQKSSQAPKLLFHYYDKDFNNEADTPDNFQSRRPNTSFCFLDIRSPGLGDTAMYLCATSREYGGAYNEQFFGPGTRLTVL.

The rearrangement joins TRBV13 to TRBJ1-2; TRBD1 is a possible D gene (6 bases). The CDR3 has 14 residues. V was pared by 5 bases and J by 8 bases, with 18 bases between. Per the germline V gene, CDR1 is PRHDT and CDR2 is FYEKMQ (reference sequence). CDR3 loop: CASSQGHYGGGYTF. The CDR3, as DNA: TGTGCCAGCAGCCAGGGGCATTATGGGGGAGGCTACACCTTC.